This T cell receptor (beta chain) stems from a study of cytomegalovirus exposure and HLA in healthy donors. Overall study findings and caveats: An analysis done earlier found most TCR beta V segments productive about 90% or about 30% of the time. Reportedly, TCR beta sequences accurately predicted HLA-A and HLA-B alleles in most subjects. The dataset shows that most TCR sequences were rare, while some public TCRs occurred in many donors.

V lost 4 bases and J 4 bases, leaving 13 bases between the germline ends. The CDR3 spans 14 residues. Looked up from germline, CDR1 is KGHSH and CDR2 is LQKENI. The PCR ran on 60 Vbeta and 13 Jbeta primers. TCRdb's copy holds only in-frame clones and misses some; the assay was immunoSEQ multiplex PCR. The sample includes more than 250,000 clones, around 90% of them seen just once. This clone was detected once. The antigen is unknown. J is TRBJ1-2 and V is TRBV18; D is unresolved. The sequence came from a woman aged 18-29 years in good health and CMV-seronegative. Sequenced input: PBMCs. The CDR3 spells CASSHDREGYGYTF. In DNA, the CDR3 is TGTGCCAGCTCACACGACCGGGAGGGCTATGGCTACACCTTC.